These 9 T cell receptor beta chains were sequenced from one sample in a study of blood T cell repertoires in COVID-19. Sequencing used immunoSEQ multiplex PCR; TCRdb keeps in-frame clones, though not all of them. The sample holds about 51,000 clones, less than 95% seen once. The sequenced material came from peripheral blood. The receptors here all came from a man aged 50 or older with acute or convalescent COVID-19.

This rearrangement joins TRBV7-8 to TRBJ1-2; D not resolved. The CDR3 loop spans 14 amino acids. The V and J ends lost 4 bases and 1 base respectively, with 10 bases between them. In germline, CDR1 is SGHVS, CDR2 FQNEAQ. The CDR3 DNA follows: TGTGCCAGCAGCTCAGGAGGCGATAACTATGGCTACACCTTC. Its protein product is CASSSGGDNYGYTF. Full variable domain (outside the CDR3, taken from reference TRBV7-8 and TRBJ1-2): GAGVSQSPRYKVAKRGQDVALRCDPISGHVSLFWYQQALGQGPEFLTYFQNEAQLDKSGLPSDRFFAERPEGSVSTLKIQRTQQEDSAVYLCASSSGGDNYGYTFGSGTRLTVV.

Worth noting for this clone: Different DNA sequences within this sample yield the same CDR3. The rearrangement joins TRBV6-5 to TRBJ1-1; TRBD1 is a possible D gene (5 bases). The CDR3 length is 14 residues. Trimming removed 6 bases at V and 0 bases at J, with 11 bases between. Germline loops: CDR1 MNHEY, CDR2 SVGAGI. This chain's CDR3 is CASSKRGMNTEAFF. The CDR3, as DNA: TGTGCCAGCAGCAAAAGGGGAATGAACACTGAAGCTTTCTTT.

The chain has TRBV7-9 and TRBJ1-1, with D possibly matching TRBD1 (5 bases). V shed 5 bases and J shed 2 bases, with 15 bases lying between them. Germline assignment: CDR1 SEHNR and CDR2 FQNEAQ (reference sequence). This CDR3 has 15 residues. The CDR3, as DNA: TGTGCCAGCAGCCATCGCCAGGGAGGTAACACTGAAGCTTTCTTT. Its protein product is CASSHRQGGNTEAFF.

This chain joins TRBV12-3 or TRBV12-4 and TRBJ2-1; D gene unclear. The CDR3 has 12 residues. V was cut by 3 bases and J by 9 bases, with 9 bases left in between. The CDR3 nucleotides are TGTGCCAGCAGTTTTGAGCACAGTGAGCAGTTCTTC. This sequence encodes CASSFEHSEQFF.

This rearrangement joins TRBV7-9 to TRBJ2-5, with D uncertain. This CDR3 spans 14 amino acids. The germline V gene has CDR1 SEHNR and CDR2 FQNEAQ (reference sequence). V was clipped by 2 bases and J by 1 base, with 8 bases between them. CDR3 residues: CASSLSASQETQYF. CDR3 coding DNA: TGTGCCAGCAGCTTATCAGCGAGCCAAGAGACCCAGTACTTC.

CDR3 residues: CASSINRNYGYTF. The CDR3 DNA reads as TGTGCCAGTAGTATTAACAGGAACTATGGCTACACCTTC. This chain links TRBV19 with TRBJ1-2, with D perhaps TRBD1 (5 bases). The V and J ends lost 3 bases and 2 bases respectively, with 7 bases between them. This CDR3 is built from 13 residues. CDR1 and CDR2 (germline): LNHDA, SQIVND (reference sequence).

V usage is TRBV28 and J usage is TRBJ2-5; TRBD1 is a possible D gene (5 bases). The CDR3 contains 14 residues. Germline CDR1 MDHEN, CDR2 SYDVKM. Trimming shortened V by 5 bases and J by 5 bases, and 15 bases separated the two germline ends. CDR3 sequence reads: CASSVQASGETQYF. CDR3 sequence (DNA): TGTGCCAGCAGTGTCCAAGCGTCAGGGGAGACCCAGTACTTC. Full variable domain (missing parts from reference TRBV28 and TRBJ2-5): DVKVTQSSRYLVKRTGEKVFLECVQDMDHENMFWYRQDPGLGLRLIYFSYDVKMKEKGDIPEGYSVSREKKERFSLILESASTNQTSMYLCASSVQASGETQYFGPGTRLLVL.

The chain recombines TRBV28 with TRBJ1-5; 8 nucleotides line up with TRBD1. The CDR3 loop spans 14 amino acids. Germline CDR1 MDHEN, CDR2 SYDVKM. V lost 3 bases, J lost 2 bases, and 0 bases stayed unmatched. The CDR3 DNA is TGTGCCAGCAGTTTGACAGGGGGCAATCAGCCCCAGCATTTT. Protein sequence: CASSLTGGNQPQHF.

The CDR3 coding sequence is TGTGCCAGCAGCTTCGGGACAGCCCACAATGAGCAGTTCTTC. This sequence encodes CASSFGTAHNEQFF. The chain is built from TRBV13 and TRBJ2-1; 7 bases fit TRBD1. The CDR3 runs 14 residues. Germline CDR1 PRHDT, CDR2 FYEKMQ (reference sequence). V was pared by 3 bases and J by 5 bases, with 4 bases of the junction left unmatched.